The rows below give T cell receptor beta chains drawn from one sample of a study of control samples from healthy donors and cancer patients. The assay was immunoSEQ multiplex PCR, and TCRdb's table has in-frame clones only and misses some. Here the sample spans over 100,000 clones, 80% to 95% being singletons. The sequenced sample consisted of blood. Every receptor here comes from a man aged 40-49 years in good health. CDR3s include the opening cysteine and the closing phenylalanine or tryptophan. A D gene is named only where the DNA matches it firmly. Only some rows state a clone size, as once, few, many or a class for expanded clones.

cdr3_nt: TGTGCCAGCAGGGACAGCTCCTACGAGCAGTACTTC; cdr3_aa: CASRDSSYEQYF; d_call: NA; cdr3_length: 12; v_call: TRBV6-5; j_call: TRBJ2-7; clone_size: NA
cdr3_nt: TGCGCCAGCAGTAGGGAGGGAGGGAATCAGCCCCAGCATTTT; cdr3_aa: CASSREGGNQPQHF; d_call: NA; cdr3_length: 14; v_call: TRBV5-1; j_call: TRBJ1-5; clone_size: NA
cdr3_nt: TGTGCCAGCAGCTTGGCCAATGAGCAGTTCTTC; cdr3_aa: CASSLANEQFF; d_call: NA; cdr3_length: 11; v_call: TRBV5-6; j_call: TRBJ2-1; clone_size: NA
cdr3_nt: TGTGCCAGCAGCCAACAACTGGTCAATCAGCCCCAGCATTTT; cdr3_aa: CASSQQLVNQPQHF; d_call: NA; cdr3_length: 14; v_call: TRBV3-1/TRBV3-2; j_call: TRBJ1-5; clone_size: NA
cdr3_nt: TGTGCCAGCAGCTTAGAGACATCCACCTATAATTCACCCCTCCACTTT; cdr3_aa: CASSLETSTYNSPLHF; d_call: NA; cdr3_length: 16; v_call: TRBV7-6; j_call: TRBJ1-6; clone_size: NA
cdr3_nt: TGTGCCAGCAGTTGGCAACAGCCAAGCTCTGGAAACACCATATATTTT; cdr3_aa: CASSWQQPSSGNTIYF; d_call: NA; cdr3_length: 16; v_call: TRBV2; j_call: TRBJ1-3; clone_size: NA
cdr3_nt: TGCGCCAGGACACAGGGGAATCAGCCCCAGCATTTT; cdr3_aa: CARTQGNQPQHF; d_call: TRBD1; cdr3_length: 12; v_call: TRBV23-1; j_call: TRBJ1-5; clone_size: once
cdr3_nt: TGTGCCAGCAGCGTCGGAGGGGGTTACACTGAAGCTTTCTTT; cdr3_aa: CASSVGGGYTEAFF; d_call: NA; cdr3_length: 14; v_call: TRBV9; j_call: TRBJ1-1; clone_size: NA
cdr3_nt: TGTGCCAGCAGCCCGGAGGTGCGGGGGGTCACCGGGGAGCTGTTTTTT; cdr3_aa: CASSPEVRGVTGELFF; d_call: TRBD2; cdr3_length: 16; v_call: TRBV5-4; j_call: TRBJ2-2; clone_size: NA
cdr3_nt: TGTGCCGAGACCACGGCTTATAGCAATCAGCCCCAGCATTTT; cdr3_aa: CAETTAYSNQPQHF; d_call: NA; cdr3_length: 14; v_call: TRBV7-3; j_call: TRBJ1-5; clone_size: NA
cdr3_nt: TGTGCCAGCAGCTTGGCCGGGACTCGGGATCAGCCCCAGCATTTT; cdr3_aa: CASSLAGTRDQPQHF; d_call: NA; cdr3_length: 15; v_call: TRBV5-5; j_call: TRBJ1-5; clone_size: NA
cdr3_nt: TGTGCCAGCAGCTTAACAGGCGCGCAGAACAAGCAGTATTTT; cdr3_aa: CASSLTGAQNKQYF; d_call: NA; cdr3_length: 14; v_call: TRBV11-2; j_call: TRBJ2-3; clone_size: NA
cdr3_nt: TGTGCCAGCAGTTATCAGCAGGCCGCGTTACAAGAGACCCAGTACTTC; cdr3_aa: CASSYQQAALQETQYF; d_call: NA; cdr3_length: 16; v_call: TRBV6-5; j_call: TRBJ2-5; clone_size: NA
cdr3_nt: TGTGCCAGTAGTAGAGTGGGAGGGACCTACAATGAGCAGTTCTTC; cdr3_aa: CASSRVGGTYNEQFF; d_call: TRBD2; cdr3_length: 15; v_call: TRBV19; j_call: TRBJ2-1; clone_size: NA
cdr3_nt: TGTGCCAGCACCCTCCCAGGGAACTATGGCTACACCTTC; cdr3_aa: CASTLPGNYGYTF; d_call: NA; cdr3_length: 13; v_call: TRBV6-5; j_call: TRBJ1-2; clone_size: NA
cdr3_nt: TGTGCCAGCTCACCTGTGGGGGGGCCGGCCAGGGATACGCAGTATTTT; cdr3_aa: CASSPVGGPARDTQYF; d_call: NA; cdr3_length: 16; v_call: TRBV18; j_call: TRBJ2-3; clone_size: few
cdr3_nt: TGTGCCAGCAGCCCCCCCGGCAGGGTCTATGAAAAACTGTTTTTT; cdr3_aa: CASSPPGRVYEKLFF; d_call: NA; cdr3_length: 15; v_call: TRBV28; j_call: TRBJ1-4; clone_size: NA
cdr3_nt: TGTGCCAGCGGAGGGTACGGGACAGGGGGCGATGAGCAGTTCTTC; cdr3_aa: CASGGYGTGGDEQFF; d_call: TRBD1; cdr3_length: 15; v_call: TRBV2; j_call: TRBJ2-1; clone_size: NA
cdr3_nt: TGTGCCAGCAGCGTCGCAGGGATACCGGATGAAAAACTGTTTTTT; cdr3_aa: CASSVAGIPDEKLFF; d_call: NA; cdr3_length: 15; v_call: TRBV9; j_call: TRBJ1-4; clone_size: NA
cdr3_nt: TGTGCCAGAAGCTTGGAAGGGAACACTGAAGCTTTCTTT; cdr3_aa: CARSLEGNTEAFF; d_call: NA; cdr3_length: 13; v_call: TRBV5-3; j_call: TRBJ1-1; clone_size: NA
cdr3_nt: TGTGCCAGTAGTTTTATTACAGAAAGGGGCAATCAGCCCCAGCATTTT; cdr3_aa: CASSFITERGNQPQHF; d_call: NA; cdr3_length: 16; v_call: TRBV19; j_call: TRBJ1-5; clone_size: NA
cdr3_nt: TGCGCCAGCAGCCCCGGGTCTCGGAACACTGAAGCTTTCTTT; cdr3_aa: CASSPGSRNTEAFF; d_call: NA; cdr3_length: 14; v_call: TRBV5-1; j_call: TRBJ1-1; clone_size: NA
cdr3_nt: TGTGCCAGCAGTGGGGGACAGGGGTACAATGAGCAGTTCTTC; cdr3_aa: CASSGGQGYNEQFF; d_call: TRBD1; cdr3_length: 14; v_call: TRBV2; j_call: TRBJ2-1; clone_size: NA
cdr3_nt: TGCGCCAGCAGCTCAGGGGGGATCCGCTCAAACATTCAGTACTTC; cdr3_aa: CASSSGGIRSNIQYF; d_call: NA; cdr3_length: 15; v_call: TRBV5-1; j_call: TRBJ2-4; clone_size: NA
cdr3_nt: TGTGCCAGCAGTAACCCGACAGGGGTGGGTGGCTACACCTTC; cdr3_aa: CASSNPTGVGGYTF; d_call: TRBD1; cdr3_length: 14; v_call: TRBV6-6; j_call: TRBJ1-2; clone_size: NA
cdr3_nt: TGTGCCAGCAGCCGACCTACAGGGATCGGCACCGGGGAGCTGTTTTTT; cdr3_aa: CASSRPTGIGTGELFF; d_call: NA; cdr3_length: 16; v_call: TRBV5-6; j_call: TRBJ2-2; clone_size: NA
cdr3_nt: TGCGCCAGTCAGCGGGTCACCGGGGAGCTGTTTTTT; cdr3_aa: CASQRVTGELFF; d_call: NA; cdr3_length: 12; v_call: TRBV10-1; j_call: TRBJ2-2; clone_size: NA